The 29 T cell receptor beta chains in this list originate from one sample, sequenced in a study of OX40 agonist ivuxolimab in advanced cancers. The method was immunoSEQ multiplex PCR; TCRdb's version includes in-frame clones alone and lacks a portion of them. There are tens of thousands of clones in the sample; approximately 86% occur only once, and just under 15% lies in the top ten. Sequenced material: CD4+ or CD8+ T cells sorted from blood, taken in a trial of the OX40 agonist ivuxolimab. These receptors were collected from an adult with an advanced solid tumor such as melanoma, head and neck, liver or kidney cancer.

The gene calls are TRBV29-1 and TRBJ2-5; D not certain. Germline CDR1 and CDR2: SQVTM and ANQGSEA. The CDR3 contains 12 residues. The V and J ends lost 3 bases and 5 bases respectively, with 10 bases between them. The CDR3 nucleotides are TGCAGCGTTGATTGGCGTGGGGAGACCCAGTACTTC. Its translation is CSVDWRGETQYF. The whole variable domain, filled in from reference TRBV29-1 and TRBJ2-5, reads SAVISQKPSRDICQRGTSLTIQCQVDSQVTMMFWYRQQPGQSLTLIATANQGSEATYESGFVIDKFPISRPNLTFSTLTVSNMSPEDSSIYLCSVDWRGETQYFGPGTRLLVL.

This chain links TRBV7-9 with TRBJ1-1, with TRBD1 identical over 7 bases. The CDR3 length is 13 residues. Trimming cost V 5 bases and J 8 bases; bases outside gene matches: 8. CDR1 is SEHNR and CDR2 is FQNEAQ in the germline V gene (reference sequence). CDR3 region: CASSAGTVLEAFF. CDR3 sequence (DNA): TGTGCCAGCAGCGCCGGGACAGTATTGGAAGCTTTCTTT.

This clone was detected a few times. V gene TRBV19 combines with J gene TRBJ2-2; D not resolved. CDR3 length equals 13 residues. The ends were cut back, 2 bases at V and 6 bases at J, with 7 bases in the middle. Germline loops: CDR1 LNHDA, CDR2 SQIVND (reference sequence). CDR3 DNA sequence: TGTGCCAGTAGTATAACTGCGGCCGGGGAGCTGTTTTTT. Its protein is CASSITAAGELFF.

This clone was observed a single time. The chain combines TRBV7-2 with TRBJ2-1, with a tentative D call TRBD2 (6 bases). Germline V CDR1 and CDR2: SGHTA, FQGNSA. The CDR3 sequence is 15 residues long. Trimming removed 1 base at V and 8 bases at J, with 15 bases between. The DNA of the CDR3 is TGTGCCAGCAGCTTAGAAAACGCGTCGGGGGATGAGCAGTTCTTC. It is translated as CASSLENASGDEQFF.

The rearrangement links TRBV7-9 to TRBJ2-1; 13 nucleotides align to TRBD2. J lost 3 bases, V lost 4 bases, and 3 bases had no gene match. Germline V lookup: CDR1 SEHNR, CDR2 FQNEAQ (reference sequence). The CDR3 runs 16 residues. The CDR3 nucleotides are TGTGCCAGCAGCTCAGGGACTAGCGGGAACTACAATGAGCAGTTCTTC. Its translation: CASSSGTSGNYNEQFF. The full variable domain, completed using reference TRBV7-9 and TRBJ2-1, is DTGVSQNPRHKITKRGQNVTFRCDPISEHNRLYWYRQTLGQGPEFLTYFQNEAQLEKSRLLSDRFSAERPKGSFSTLEIQRTEQGDSAMYLCASSSGTSGNYNEQFFGPGTRLTVL.

CDR3 loop: CASRQYPGLVNEQYF. The DNA of the CDR3 is TGTGCCAGCAGACAGTATCCGGGACTAGTAAACGAGCAGTACTTC. This chain joins TRBV6-5 and TRBJ2-7, with 8 bases aligning to TRBD2. There are 15 residues in the CDR3. V was clipped by 6 bases and J by 5 bases; unmatched bases: 12. Germline loops: CDR1 MNHEY, CDR2 SVGAGI.

The rearrangement uses TRBV19 and TRBJ2-7; no clear D. Germline assignment: CDR1 LNHDA and CDR2 SQIVND (reference sequence). Trimming cost V 5 bases and J 1 base, with 6 bases left between them. The CDR3 spans 12 residues. CDR3 DNA: TGTGCCAGTAGTCCAGATTCCTACGAGCAGTACTTC. Amino acid sequence: CASSPDSYEQYF.

The chain recombines TRBV5-6 with TRBJ2-7; D is unclear. Germline V CDR1 and CDR2: SGHDT, YYEEEE. The CDR3 is 12 residues long. The V gene lost 2 bases and the J gene lost 2 bases, with 5 bases spanning the gap. The CDR3 protein is CASSLRTYEQYV. The CDR3 coding sequence is TGTGCCAGCAGCTTACGTACCTACGAGCAGTACGTC.

The chain uses TRBV13 and TRBJ2-2; D is tentatively TRBD1 or TRBD2 (5 bases each). The germline CDR1 and CDR2 sequences are PRHDT and FYEKMQ (reference sequence). V gave up 5 bases and J gave up 1 base, with 17 bases separating them. This CDR3 contains 17 residues. The CDR3 sequence: CASSLRGAHLNTGELFF. In DNA, the CDR3 is TGTGCCAGCAGCCTGAGGGGAGCCCATCTGAACACCGGGGAGCTGTTTTTT.

The chain carries TRBV15 and TRBJ2-7, with a possible D match to TRBD2 (6 bases). The CDR3 loop spans 13 amino acids. V lost 2 bases and J 4 bases, leaving 9 bases between the germline ends. Per germline, CDR1 LNHNV and CDR2 YYDKDF (reference sequence). CDR3: CATSRLGGYEQYV. The CDR3, as DNA: TGTGCCACCAGCAGATTAGGAGGGTACGAGCAGTACGTC.

The chain joins TRBV30 to TRBJ2-5; D is uncertain. Trimming removed 0 bases at V and 3 bases at J, with 14 bases between. Germline CDR1 reads GTSNPN; CDR2 reads SVGIG (reference sequence). This CDR3 has 15 residues. The CDR3, as DNA: TGTGCCTGGAGTGTACGATTTGGTGGGGAAGAGACCCAGTACTTC. Amino acid sequence: CAWSVRFGGEETQYF.

The V gene is TRBV5-6, the J gene TRBJ2-7; D call uncertain. Germline loops: CDR1 SGHDT, CDR2 YYEEEE. This CDR3 contains 14 residues. Deletions cut 0 bases from V and 2 bases from J, with 9 bases between. In DNA form, the CDR3 reads TGTGCCAGCAGCTTGGGACTCACCCCCTACGAGCAGTACTTC. Its translation is CASSLGLTPYEQYF.

This clone has a single count. CDR3 sequence: CATQWGVNTEAFF. The CDR3 bases are TGTGCCACCCAGTGGGGAGTGAACACTGAAGCTTTCTTT. The J gene is TRBJ1-1, the V gene TRBV27; D is unclear. The V end was cut by 10 bases, the J end by 0 bases, with 12 bases between. This CDR3 has 13 residues. CDR1 is MNHEY and CDR2 is SMNVEV in the germline V gene (reference sequence).

The rearrangement joins TRBV11-3 to TRBJ2-1, with 8 nucleotides matching TRBD1. CDR3 length: 13 residues. The V segment lost 4 bases and the J segment 9 bases; nucleotides outside the gene matches: 5. Germline V gene lookup returns CDR1 SGHNT and CDR2 YENEEA. The CDR3, as DNA: TGTGCCAGCAGCTGGACAGGGACGGTTGAGCAGTTCTTC. Protein product: CASSWTGTVEQFF.

The chain carries TRBV4-1 and TRBJ1-1, with D uncertain. Looked up from germline, CDR1 is MGHRA and CDR2 is YSYEKL. The CDR3 consists of 15 residues. V lost 0 bases to trimming and J lost 1 base, with 9 bases between them. DNA of the CDR3: TGCGCCAGCAGCCAAGACCAGGCTGCGAACACTGAAGCTTTCTTT. It translates to CASSQDQAANTEAFF.

The genes are TRBV5-6 and TRBJ1-4; 7 nucleotides match TRBD1. Germline trimming cut 0 bases from V and 10 bases from J; bases unmatched to any gene: 3. This CDR3 contains 13 residues. CDR1 and CDR2 (germline): SGHDT, YYEEEE. DNA for the CDR3: TGTGCCAGCAGCTTGGGAGGGGGCGGAAAACTGTTTTTT. This sequence encodes CASSLGGGGKLFF.

This chain connects TRBV28 to TRBJ2-5, with D unresolved. V lost 4 bases to trimming and J lost 3 bases, with 18 bases between them. The germline CDR1 and CDR2 sequences are MDHEN and SYDVKM. The CDR3 is 16 residues long. The CDR3 sequence is CASSSLYLTNEETQYF. DNA for the CDR3: TGTGCCAGCAGTTCACTCTACTTGACCAACGAAGAGACCCAGTACTTC.

The chain combines TRBV7-6 with TRBJ2-5; the D gene is possibly TRBD2 (5 bases). This CDR3 contains 15 residues. Germline CDR1 reads SGHVS; CDR2 reads FNYEAQ. The V end was cut by 2 bases, the J end by 5 bases, with 15 bases between. Written as DNA, the CDR3 is TGTGCCAGCAGCTTAACTCTCGGGGTGGTGGAGACCCAGTACTTC. Translation gives CASSLTLGVVETQYF.

V usage is TRBV19 and J usage is TRBJ2-5; 15 nucleotides line up with TRBD2. With 3 bases clipped from V and 2 bases from J, the junction kept 7 bases outside the gene matches. This CDR3 has 18 residues. The germline CDR1 and CDR2 sequences are LNHDA and SQIVND (reference sequence). The CDR3 here is CASSIEGTSGGLQETQYF. The CDR3 nucleotides are TGTGCCAGTAGTATTGAAGGGACTAGCGGGGGGTTGCAAGAGACCCAGTACTTC.

The CDR3: CASREEDGYTEAFF. CDR3 bases: TGTGCCAGCAGAGAGGAGGACGGATACACTGAAGCTTTCTTT. This chain uses TRBV9 with TRBJ1-1; D ambiguous. CDR3 size: 14 residues. Germline V gene data show CDR1 as SGDLS and CDR2 as YYNGEE. Trimming left V 5 bases short and J 3 bases short, with 14 bases between.

The J gene is TRBJ1-2, the V gene TRBV27; the D gene is possibly TRBD1 (5 bases). The CDR3 consists of 14 residues. V gave up 0 bases and J gave up 3 bases, with 8 bases separating them. CDR1 and CDR2 from the germline V gene are MNHEY and SMNVEV (reference sequence). CDR3 sequence reads: CASSLSVGDYGYTF. The CDR3 DNA sequence: TGTGCCAGCAGTTTATCGGTGGGGGACTATGGCTACACCTTC.

V and J are TRBV6-5 and TRBJ1-1; maybe TRBD1 (5 bases). Germline V CDR1 and CDR2: MNHEY, SVGAGI. V lost 6 bases, J lost 3 bases, and 11 bases lay in between. The CDR3 totals 13 residues. CDR3 protein: CASSLGTYTEAFF. The CDR3 DNA reads as TGTGCCAGCAGCTTAGGGACTTACACTGAAGCTTTCTTT.

V and J are TRBV28 and TRBJ2-1, with unresolved D. V gave up 3 bases and J gave up 2 bases, with 8 bases separating them. Germline V lookup: CDR1 MDHEN, CDR2 SYDVKM. The CDR3 is 14 amino acids. CDR3 coding DNA: TGTGCCAGCAGTTTCCTTAAAACCTACAATGAGCAGTTCTTC. Translating gives CASSFLKTYNEQFF.

This sequence joins TRBV7-9 and TRBJ2-7, with a weak D call TRBD2 (5 bases). Germline V gene data show CDR1 as SEHNR and CDR2 as FQNEAQ (reference sequence). The CDR3 runs 12 residues. V was shortened by 5 bases and J by 4 bases, with 9 bases between the two germline ends. In nucleotides, the CDR3 is TGTGCCAGCAGCCAGGACTTGTACGAGCAGTACTTC. Translation gives CASSQDLYEQYF.

The rearrangement links TRBV5-6 to TRBJ2-7, with D possibly being TRBD1 (5 bases). Germline values: CDR1 SGHDT, CDR2 YYEEEE. Deletions cut 0 bases from V and 2 bases from J, with 9 bases between. This CDR3 has 14 residues. The CDR3 region is CASSLEGNPYEQYV. DNA of the CDR3: TGTGCCAGCAGCTTGGAGGGGAACCCCTACGAGCAGTACGTC.

In this sample, this clone turned up once. The chain recombines TRBV6-1 with TRBJ2-1, with D possibly TRBD2 on 6 matching bases. The CDR3 totals 11 residues. V was clipped by 6 bases and J by 10 bases, with 10 bases between them. Germline V lookup: CDR1 MNHNS, CDR2 SASEGT. This chain's CDR3 is CASRSGEEQFF. DNA for the CDR3: TGTGCCAGCAGGTCGGGGGAGGAGCAGTTCTTC.

The chain carries TRBV4-2 and TRBJ2-3; 13 bases agree with TRBD2. V shed 0 bases and J 10 bases; nucleotides not matched to a gene: 10. Germline assignment: CDR1 LGHNA and CDR2 YNFKEQ. The CDR3 has 17 amino acids. The CDR3: CASSQDTSGRASFPQYF. CDR3 nucleotide sequence: TGTGCCAGCAGCCAAGATACTAGCGGGAGGGCCTCATTCCCGCAGTATTTT.

This clone was picked up one time. V gene TRBV4-1 combines with J gene TRBJ2-1; TRBD1 matches 7 bases. Germline CDR1 MGHRA, CDR2 YSYEKL. With 0 bases clipped from V and 2 bases from J, the junction kept 4 bases outside the gene matches. The CDR3 consists of 16 residues. CDR3 protein: CASSQDPGQPYNEQFF. CDR3 DNA sequence: TGCGCCAGCAGCCAAGATCCGGGACAGCCCTACAATGAGCAGTTCTTC.

This chain links TRBV7-9 with TRBJ1-2; D is uncertain. The V gene's germline CDR1 is SEHNR and CDR2 FQNEAQ (reference sequence). The CDR3 runs 11 residues. Trimming removed 2 bases at V and 8 bases at J, with 6 bases between. For the CDR3, the DNA is TGTGCCAGCAGCTTACCTGGGGGCTACACCTTC. This gives the protein CASSLPGGYTF.